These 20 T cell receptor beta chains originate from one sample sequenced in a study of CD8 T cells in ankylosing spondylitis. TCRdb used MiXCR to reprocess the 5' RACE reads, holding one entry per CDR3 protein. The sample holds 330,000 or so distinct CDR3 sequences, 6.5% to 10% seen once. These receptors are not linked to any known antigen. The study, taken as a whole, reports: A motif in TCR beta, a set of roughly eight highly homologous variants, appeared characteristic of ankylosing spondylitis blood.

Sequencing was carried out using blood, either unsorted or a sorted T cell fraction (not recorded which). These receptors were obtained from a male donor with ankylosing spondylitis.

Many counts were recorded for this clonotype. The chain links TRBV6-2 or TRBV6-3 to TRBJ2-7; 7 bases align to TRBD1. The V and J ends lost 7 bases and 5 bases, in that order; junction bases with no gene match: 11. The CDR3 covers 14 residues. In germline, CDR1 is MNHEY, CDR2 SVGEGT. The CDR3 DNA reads TGTGCCAGCAACTTACAGGGGTTGATCCACGAGCAGTACTTC. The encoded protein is CASNLQGLIHEQYF.

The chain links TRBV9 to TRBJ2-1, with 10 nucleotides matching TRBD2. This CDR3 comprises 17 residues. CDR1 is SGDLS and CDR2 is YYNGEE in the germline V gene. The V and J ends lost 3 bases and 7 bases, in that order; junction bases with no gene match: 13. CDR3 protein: CASSARGIGLAVNEQFF. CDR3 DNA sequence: TGTGCCAGCAGCGCCCGGGGTATCGGACTAGCGGTGAATGAGCAGTTCTTC.

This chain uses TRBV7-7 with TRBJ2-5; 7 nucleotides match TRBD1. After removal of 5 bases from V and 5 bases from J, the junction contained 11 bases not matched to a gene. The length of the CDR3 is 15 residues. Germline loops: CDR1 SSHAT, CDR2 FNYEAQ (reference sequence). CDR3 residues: CASSPTGTVEETQYF. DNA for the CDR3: TGTGCCAGCAGCCCAACCGGGACAGTTGAGGAGACCCAGTACTTC.

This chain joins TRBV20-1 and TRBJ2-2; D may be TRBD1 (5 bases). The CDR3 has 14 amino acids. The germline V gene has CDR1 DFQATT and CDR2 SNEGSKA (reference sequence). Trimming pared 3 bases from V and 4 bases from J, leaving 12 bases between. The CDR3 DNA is TGCAGTGCTAGGGGGCTAGTAAGCACCGGGGAGCTGTTTTTT. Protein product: CSARGLVSTGELFF.

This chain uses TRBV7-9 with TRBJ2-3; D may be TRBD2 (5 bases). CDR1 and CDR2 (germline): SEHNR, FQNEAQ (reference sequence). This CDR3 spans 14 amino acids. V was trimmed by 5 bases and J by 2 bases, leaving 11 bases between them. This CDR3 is CASSGAGSTDTQYF. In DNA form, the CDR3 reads TGTGCCAGCAGCGGTGCGGGCTCCACAGATACGCAGTATTTT.

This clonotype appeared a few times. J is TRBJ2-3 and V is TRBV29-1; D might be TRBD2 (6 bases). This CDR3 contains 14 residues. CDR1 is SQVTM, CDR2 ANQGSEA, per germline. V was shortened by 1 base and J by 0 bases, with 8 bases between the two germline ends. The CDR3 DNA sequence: TGCAGCGTTGAAGGGCTAGCGAGCACAGATACGCAGTATTTT. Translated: CSVEGLASTDTQYF.

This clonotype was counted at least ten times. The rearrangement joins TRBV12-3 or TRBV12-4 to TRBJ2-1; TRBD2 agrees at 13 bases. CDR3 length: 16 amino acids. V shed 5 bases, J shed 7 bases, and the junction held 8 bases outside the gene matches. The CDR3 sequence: CASSKLAGGLRNEQFF. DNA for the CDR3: TGTGCCAGCAGTAAACTAGCGGGAGGGCTTAGAAATGAGCAGTTCTTC.

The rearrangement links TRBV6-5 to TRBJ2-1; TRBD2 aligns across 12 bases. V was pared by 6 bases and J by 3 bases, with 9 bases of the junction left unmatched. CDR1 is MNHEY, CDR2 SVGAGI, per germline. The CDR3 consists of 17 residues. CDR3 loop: CASSLKRTSGVYNEQFF. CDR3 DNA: TGTGCCAGCAGCTTAAAACGGACTAGCGGGGTCTACAATGAGCAGTTCTTC.

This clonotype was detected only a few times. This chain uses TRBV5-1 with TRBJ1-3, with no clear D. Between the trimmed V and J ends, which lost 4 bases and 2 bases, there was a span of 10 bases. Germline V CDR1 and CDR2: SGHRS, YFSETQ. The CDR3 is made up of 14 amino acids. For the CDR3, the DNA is TGCGCCAGCAGCCCCGGGGAGCCTGGAAACACCATATATTTT. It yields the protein CASSPGEPGNTIYF.

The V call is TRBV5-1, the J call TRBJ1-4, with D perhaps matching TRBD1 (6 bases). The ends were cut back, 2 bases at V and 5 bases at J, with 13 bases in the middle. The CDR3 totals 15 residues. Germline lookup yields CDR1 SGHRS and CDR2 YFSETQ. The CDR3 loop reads CASSFVGTKNEKLFF. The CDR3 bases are TGCGCCAGCAGCTTTGTCGGGACAAAAAATGAAAAACTGTTTTTT.

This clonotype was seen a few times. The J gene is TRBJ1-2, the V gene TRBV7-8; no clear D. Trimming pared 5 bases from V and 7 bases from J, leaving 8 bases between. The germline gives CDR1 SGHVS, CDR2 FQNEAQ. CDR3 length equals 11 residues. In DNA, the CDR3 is TGTGCCAGCAGCACGCTAGGTGGCTACACCTTC. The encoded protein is CASSTLGGYTF.

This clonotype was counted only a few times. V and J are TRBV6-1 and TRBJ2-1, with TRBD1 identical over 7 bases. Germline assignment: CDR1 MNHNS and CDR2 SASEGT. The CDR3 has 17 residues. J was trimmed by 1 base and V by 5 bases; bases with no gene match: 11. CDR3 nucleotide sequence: TGTGCCAGCAGTCCCAGCCAGGGGGTTTTATCCTACAATGAGCAGTTCTTC. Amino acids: CASSPSQGVLSYNEQFF.

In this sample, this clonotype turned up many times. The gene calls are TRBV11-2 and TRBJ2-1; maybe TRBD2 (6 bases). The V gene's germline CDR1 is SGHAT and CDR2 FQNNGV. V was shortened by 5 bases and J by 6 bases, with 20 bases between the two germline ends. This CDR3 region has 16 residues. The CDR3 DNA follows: TGTGCCAGCAGCGGGGTGGGGGTGACTAGTTCCAATGAGCAGTTCTTC. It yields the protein CASSGVGVTSSNEQFF.

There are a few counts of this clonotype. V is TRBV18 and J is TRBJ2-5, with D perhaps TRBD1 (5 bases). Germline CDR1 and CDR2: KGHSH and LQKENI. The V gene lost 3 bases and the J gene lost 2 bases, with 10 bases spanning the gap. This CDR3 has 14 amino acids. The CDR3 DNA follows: TGTGCCAGCTCACCCCTTGACAGACAAGAGACCCAGTACTTC. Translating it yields CASSPLDRQETQYF. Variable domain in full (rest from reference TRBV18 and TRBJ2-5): NAGVMQNPRHLVRRRGQEARLRCSPMKGHSHVYWYRQLPEEGLKFMVYLQKENIIDESGMPKERFSAEFPKEGPSILRIQQVVRGDSAAYFCASSPLDRQETQYFGPGTRLLVL.

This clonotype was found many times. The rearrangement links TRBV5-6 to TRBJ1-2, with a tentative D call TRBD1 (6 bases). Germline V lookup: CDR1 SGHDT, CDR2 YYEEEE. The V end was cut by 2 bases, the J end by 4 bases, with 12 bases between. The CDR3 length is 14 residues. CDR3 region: CASSFGQFLYGYTF. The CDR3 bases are TGTGCCAGCAGCTTCGGACAGTTCCTCTATGGCTACACCTTC. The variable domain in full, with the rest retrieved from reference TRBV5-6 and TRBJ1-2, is DAGVTQSPTHLIKTRGQQVTLRCSPKSGHDTVSWYQQALGQGPQFIFQYYEEEERQRGNFPDRFSGHQFPNYSSELNVNALLLGDSALYLCASSFGQFLYGYTFGSGTRLTVV.

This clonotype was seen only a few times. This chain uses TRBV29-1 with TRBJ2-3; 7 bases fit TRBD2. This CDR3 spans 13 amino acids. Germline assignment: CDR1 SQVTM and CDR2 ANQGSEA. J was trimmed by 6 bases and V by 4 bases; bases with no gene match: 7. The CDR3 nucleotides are TGCAGCGTTGTCGCTAGCGGTACTGATACGCAGTATTTT. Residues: CSVVASGTDTQYF.

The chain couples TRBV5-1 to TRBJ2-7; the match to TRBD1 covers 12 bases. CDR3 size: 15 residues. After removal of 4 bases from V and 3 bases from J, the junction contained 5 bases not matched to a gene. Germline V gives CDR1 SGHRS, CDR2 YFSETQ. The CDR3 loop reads CASSGGQGAYYEQYF. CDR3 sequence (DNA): TGCGCCAGCAGCGGGGGACAGGGGGCTTACTACGAGCAGTACTTC.

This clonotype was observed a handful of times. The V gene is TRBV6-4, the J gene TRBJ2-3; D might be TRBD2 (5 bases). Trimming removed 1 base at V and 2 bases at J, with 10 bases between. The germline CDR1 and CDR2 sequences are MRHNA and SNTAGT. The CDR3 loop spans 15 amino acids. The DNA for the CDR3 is TGTGCCAGCAGTGACTTCAGCGGACCCACAGATACGCAGTATTTT. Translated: CASSDFSGPTDTQYF.

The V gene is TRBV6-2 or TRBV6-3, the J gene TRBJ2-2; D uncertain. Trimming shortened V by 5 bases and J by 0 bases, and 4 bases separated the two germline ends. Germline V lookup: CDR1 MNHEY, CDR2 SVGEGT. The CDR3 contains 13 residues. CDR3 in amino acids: CASSGANTGELFF. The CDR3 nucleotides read TGTGCCAGCAGTGGGGCGAACACCGGGGAGCTGTTTTTT.

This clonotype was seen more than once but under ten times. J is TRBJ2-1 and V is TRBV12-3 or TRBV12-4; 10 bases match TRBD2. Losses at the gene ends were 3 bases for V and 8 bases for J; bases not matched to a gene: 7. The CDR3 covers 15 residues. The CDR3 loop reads CASSLTSGPVDEQFF. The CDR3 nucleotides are TGTGCCAGCAGTTTGACTAGCGGGCCAGTGGATGAGCAGTTCTTC.